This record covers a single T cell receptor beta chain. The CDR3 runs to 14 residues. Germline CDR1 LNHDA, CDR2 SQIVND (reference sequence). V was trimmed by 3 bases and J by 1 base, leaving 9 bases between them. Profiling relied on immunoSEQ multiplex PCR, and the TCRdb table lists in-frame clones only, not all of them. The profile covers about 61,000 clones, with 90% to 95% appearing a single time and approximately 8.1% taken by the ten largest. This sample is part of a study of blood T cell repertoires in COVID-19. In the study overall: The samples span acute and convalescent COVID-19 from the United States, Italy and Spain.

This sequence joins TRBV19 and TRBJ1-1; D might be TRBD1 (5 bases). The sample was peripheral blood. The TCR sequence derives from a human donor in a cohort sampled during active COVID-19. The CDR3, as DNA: TGTGCCAGTAGTATCATCGGGGGGAACACTGAAGCTTTCTTT. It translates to CASSIIGGNTEAFF.